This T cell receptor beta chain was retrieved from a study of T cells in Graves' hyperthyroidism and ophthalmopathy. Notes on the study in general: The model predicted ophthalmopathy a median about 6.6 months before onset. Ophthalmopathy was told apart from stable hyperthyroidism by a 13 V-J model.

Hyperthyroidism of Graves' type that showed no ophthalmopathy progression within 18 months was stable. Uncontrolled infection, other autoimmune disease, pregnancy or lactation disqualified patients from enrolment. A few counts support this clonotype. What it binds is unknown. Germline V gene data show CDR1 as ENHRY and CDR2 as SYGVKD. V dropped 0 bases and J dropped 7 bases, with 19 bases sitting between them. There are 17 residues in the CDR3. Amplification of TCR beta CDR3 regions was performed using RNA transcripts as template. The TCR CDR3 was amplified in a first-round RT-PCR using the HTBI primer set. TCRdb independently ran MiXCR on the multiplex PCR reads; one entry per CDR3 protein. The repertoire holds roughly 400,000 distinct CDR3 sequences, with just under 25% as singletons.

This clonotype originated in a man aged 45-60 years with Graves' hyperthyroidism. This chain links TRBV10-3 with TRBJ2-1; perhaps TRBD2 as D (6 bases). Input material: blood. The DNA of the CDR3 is TGTGCCATCAGTGAGTCTGCCCCGGGACTCCCCGGGAATGAGCAGTTCTTC. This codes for CAISESAPGLPGNEQFF.